These T cell receptor beta chains were read from a single sample in a study of beta chain features in type 1 diabetes. Profiling relied on immunoSEQ multiplex PCR, and the TCRdb table lists in-frame clones only, not all of them. This sample has about 250,000 clones, with 14% found just once. The sample comprised naive CD4+ T cells from blood. Source of these receptors: a woman aged 40-49 years in good health. Each CDR3 is given with its conserved first and last residue. Each record gives: V gene, CDR3 length, clone size, D gene, J gene, CDR3 protein, CDR3 DNA. A D gene is named only where the DNA matches it firmly. Size is omitted from some rows. Given values are once, few, many or a class for expanded clones.

TRBV5-1	14	few	TRBD1	TRBJ2-2	CASSSGQATGELFF	TGCGCCAGCAGCTCGGGACAGGCCACCGGGGAGCTGTTTTTT
TRBV4-1	16	few	TRBD1	TRBJ1-3	CASSPTDRDFGNTIYF	TGCGCCAGCAGCCCAACGGACAGGGACTTCGGAAACACCATATATTTT
TRBV5-4	15	few	.	TRBJ2-1	CASSLELLGGVEQFF	TGTGCCAGCAGCTTGGAACTTCTTGGGGGCGTTGAGCAGTTCTTC
TRBV7-2	14	.	.	TRBJ2-5	CASSLAGERETQYF	TGTGCCAGCAGCTTAGCGGGAGAGAGAGAGACCCAGTACTTC
TRBV2	15	few	TRBD1	TRBJ2-7	CASSKKLTGVYEQYF	TGTGCCAGCAGCAAAAAGCTAACAGGGGTCTACGAGCAGTACTTC
TRBV27	14	few	.	TRBJ2-5	CASSFVGSQETQYF	TGTGCCAGCAGTTTCGTCGGGTCCCAAGAGACCCAGTACTTC
TRBV29-1	15	.	TRBD1	TRBJ2-3	CSGSGGTGGRDTQYF	TGCAGCGGATCCGGGGGGACAGGGGGCCGTGATACGCAGTATTTT
TRBV18	15	few	.	TRBJ2-5	CASSPSEGGMETQYF	TGTGCCAGCTCACCATCGGAGGGGGGGATGGAGACCCAGTACTTC
TRBV28	13	.	.	TRBJ1-5	CASTPGGAGPQHF	TGTGCCAGCACCCCCGGGGGTGCTGGGCCCCAGCATTTT
TRBV2	14	few	.	TRBJ1-5	CASSPDSSNQPQHF	TGTGCCAGCAGCCCTGACAGTAGCAATCAGCCCCAGCATTTT
TRBV6-4	13	.	TRBD1	TRBJ2-3	CASSGQGTDTQYF	TGTGCCAGCTCGGGACAGGGGACAGATACGCAGTATTTT
TRBV7-9	16	few	TRBD1	TRBJ1-4	CASSFGTGVSNEKLFF	TGTGCCAGCAGCTTTGGGACAGGGGTTTCTAATGAAAAACTGTTTTTT
TRBV7-2	15	.	TRBD2	TRBJ2-3	CASSLGGGAVDTQYF	TGTGCCAGCAGCTTAGGCGGGGGGGCGGTAGATACGCAGTATTTT
TRBV10-3	16	few	TRBD2	TRBJ2-3	CAISDGLAGGDADGYF	TGTGCCATCAGTGACGGACTAGCGGGGGGAGATGCTGACGGGTATTTT
TRBV7-2	13	.	.	TRBJ2-4	CASSFSAKNIQYF	TGTGCCAGCAGCTTCTCCGCCAAAAACATTCAGTACTTC
TRBV6-1	13	few	.	TRBJ1-6	CASSELAGSPLHF	TGTGCCAGCAGTGAACTCGCGGGGTCACCCCTCCACTTT
TRBV5-1	16	.	.	TRBJ2-1	CASSFRAWTENNEQFF	TGCGCCAGCAGCTTCCGGGCCTGGACAGAAAACAATGAGCAGTTCTTC
TRBV10-1	12	.	TRBD1	TRBJ1-5	CASRDRVQPQHF	TGCGCCAGCAGGGACAGGGTTCAGCCCCAGCATTTT
TRBV10-2	14	.	TRBD1	TRBJ2-7	CASMDRGPSYEQYF	TGCGCCAGCATGGACAGGGGGCCCTCCTACGAGCAGTACTTC
TRBV7-6	18	.	TRBD2	TRBJ2-5	CASSLSLAGGLDQETQYF	TGTGCCAGCAGCTTAAGCCTAGCGGGGGGCCTGGACCAAGAGACCCAGTACTTC
TRBV6-5	13	.	TRBD1	TRBJ2-4	CASRLTGGNIQYF	TGTGCCAGCAGGCTCACAGGGGGAAACATTCAGTACTTC
TRBV25-1	14	few	.	TRBJ2-5	CASSEYDLLETQYF	TGTGCCAGCAGTGAATACGACTTATTAGAGACCCAGTACTTC
TRBV5-4	16	few	TRBD2	TRBJ2-1	CASSLGASGGANEQFF	TGTGCCAGCAGCCTGGGGGCTAGCGGGGGAGCTAATGAGCAGTTCTTC
TRBV4-3	18	.	.	TRBJ2-2	CASSQVRAGLIYTGELFF	TGCGCCAGCAGCCAAGTGAGGGCGGGGCTAATCTACACCGGGGAGCTGTTTTTT
TRBV9	14	few	TRBD1	TRBJ2-7	CASSVRDSLYEQYF	TGTGCCAGCAGCGTCCGGGACAGTCTCTACGAGCAGTACTTC
TRBV19	14	.	TRBD1	TRBJ1-5	CASSTDRAPWPQHF	TGTGCCAGTAGTACGGACAGGGCTCCTTGGCCCCAGCATTTT
TRBV18	13	.	.	TRBJ2-1	CASSPRGNNEQFF	TGTGCCAGCTCACCGCGGGGTAACAATGAGCAGTTCTTC
TRBV2	13	.	.	TRBJ2-7	CASRSDGTYEQYF	TGTGCCAGCAGGTCGGACGGGACCTACGAGCAGTACTTC
TRBV4-1	13	few	.	TRBJ1-6	CASSQGANSPLHF	TGCGCCAGCAGCCAAGGAGCCAATTCACCCCTCCACTTT
TRBV2	13	.	.	TRBJ2-3	CASKAGSVDTQYF	TGTGCCAGCAAGGCGGGGAGCGTTGATACGCAGTATTTT
TRBV6-6	14	.	TRBD2	TRBJ2-7	CASIRGAGGYEQYF	TGTGCCAGCATTCGGGGGGCGGGGGGCTACGAGCAGTACTTC
TRBV7-9	16	.	.	TRBJ1-3	CASSLQGALSGNTIYF	TGTGCCAGCAGCTTACAGGGCGCGCTCTCTGGAAACACCATATATTTT
TRBV6-6	11	few	.	TRBJ2-5	CATAGQETQYF	TGTGCCACGGCGGGGCAGGAGACCCAGTACTTC
TRBV5-4	13	.	TRBD1	TRBJ1-2	CASSRTGEGGYTF	TGTGCCAGCAGCCGGACAGGGGAGGGTGGCTACACCTTC
TRBV6-1	14	.	.	TRBJ2-5	CASSESWGVETQYF	TGTGCCAGCAGTGAAAGCTGGGGGGTGGAGACCCAGTACTTC
TRBV12-5	13	.	.	TRBJ1-5	CASVTAGNQPQHF	TGTGCTAGTGTCACAGCCGGCAATCAGCCCCAGCATTTT
TRBV7-2	15	.	TRBD1	TRBJ1-2	CASSPARQGAHGYTF	TGTGCCAGCAGCCCGGCGAGGCAGGGGGCCCATGGCTACACCTTC
TRBV10-3	14	few	.	TRBJ1-5	CAISTGRSNQPQHF	TGTGCCATCAGCACAGGGCGGAGCAATCAGCCCCAGCATTTT
TRBV4-3	13	few	.	TRBJ1-2	CASSPREGYGYTF	TGCGCCAGCAGCCCAAGGGAGGGGTATGGCTACACCTTC